This is a list of T cell receptor beta chains from one sample in a study of blood T cell repertoires in COVID-19. Assay: immunoSEQ multiplex PCR; the TCRdb copy retains only in-frame clones and omits some. The table lists fewer than 300,000 clones, approximately 85% of them singletons. The sequencing sample was made of peripheral blood. The receptors stem from a man between 50 and 59 years old with active or convalescent COVID-19. Each CDR3 is given with its conserved first and last residue. The D gene is left open where the match is weak. Rows may omit the clone size; those that give it use once, few, many or a size class.

CDR3 protein | CDR3 DNA | V gene | D gene | clone size | J gene
CSATQRDRFHEQYF | TGCAGCGCGACACAGAGGGACAGATTCCACGAGCAGTACTTC | TRBV29-1 | TRBD1 | once | TRBJ2-7
CASSEGGGRNGYTF | TGTGCCAGCAGTGAAGGCGGGGGGCGAAATGGCTACACCTTC | TRBV6-1 | NA | NA | TRBJ1-2
CASSIRQYSNQPQHF | TGTGCCAGTAGTATTCGACAGTATAGCAATCAGCCCCAGCATTTT | TRBV19 | NA | once | TRBJ1-5
CASSQGQAGNTIYF | TGTGCCAGCAGCCAAGGACAGGCAGGAAACACCATATATTTT | TRBV3-1/TRBV3-2 | NA | NA | TRBJ1-3
CASSYSDRQTYEQYF | TGTGCCAGCAGTTACTCGGACCGACAGACCTACGAGCAGTACTTC | TRBV6-5 | NA | NA | TRBJ2-7
CASSSGVFTGELFF | TGCGCCAGCAGCTCAGGGGTTTTTACCGGGGAGCTGTTTTTT | TRBV5-1 | NA | NA | TRBJ2-2
CASTPGHNYEQYF | TGTGCCAGCACTCCGGGACACAACTACGAGCAGTACTTC | TRBV6-6 | NA | NA | TRBJ2-7
CASSQARLAGGSLTYF | TGTGCCAGCAGCCAAGCCCGACTAGCGGGAGGGTCCCTGACGTACTTC | TRBV4-2 | TRBD2 | NA | TRBJ2-4
CASSGDSYEQYF | TGTGCCAGCAGCGGCGACAGCTACGAGCAGTACTTC | TRBV9 | NA | NA | TRBJ2-7
CASSLGQQETQYF | TGTGCCAGCAGCTTAGGACAGCAAGAGACCCAGTACTTC | TRBV3-1/TRBV3-2 | NA | NA | TRBJ2-5
CASSTARSYNEQFF | TGCGCCAGTTCGACAGCGAGATCATACAATGAGCAGTTCTTC | TRBV10-2 | NA | NA | TRBJ2-1
CASSRPGEDSPLHF | TGTGCCAGCAGCCGACCGGGGGAGGATTCACCCCTCCACTTT | TRBV5-6 | NA | NA | TRBJ1-6
CASSPLGGKDEQFF | TGTGCCAGCAGCCCCCTGGGAGGGAAGGATGAGCAGTTCTTC | TRBV5-6 | TRBD2 | NA | TRBJ2-1
CAISEWTGSEKLFF | TGTGCCATCAGTGAGTGGACAGGGAGCGAAAAACTGTTTTTT | TRBV10-3 | TRBD1 | NA | TRBJ1-4
CASSEDGGNQPQHF | TGCGCCAGCAGTGAGGACGGGGGCAATCAGCCCCAGCATTTT | TRBV10-2 | NA | NA | TRBJ1-5
CASGLSASVAEQFF | TGTGCTAGTGGTTTGTCCGCTAGCGTAGCTGAGCAGTTCTTC | TRBV12-5 | NA | few | TRBJ2-1
CASSPQEAKNIQYF | TGTGCCAGCAGTCCCCAAGAGGCCAAAAACATTCAGTACTTC | TRBV28 | NA | once | TRBJ2-4
CASSSRGQGLDGHEQFF | TGTGCCAGCAGCTCCCGAGGCCAGGGACTAGATGGCCATGAGCAGTTCTTC | TRBV7-8 | TRBD2 | NA | TRBJ2-1
CASSLQGLSTEAFF | TGCGCCAGCAGCTTGCAGGGTTTAAGTACTGAAGCTTTCTTT | TRBV5-1 | NA | NA | TRBJ1-1
CASMTGEGTEAFF | TGTGCCAGTATGACAGGAGAAGGGACTGAAGCTTTCTTT | TRBV19 | NA | NA | TRBJ1-1
CASSQDGGFGQKLFF | TGCGCCAGCAGCCAAGATGGGGGGTTTGGGCAAAAACTGTTTTTT | TRBV4-1 | NA | NA | TRBJ1-4
CASSFAGSEQFF | TGTGCCAGCAGCTTCGCGGGTTCTGAGCAGTTCTTC | TRBV5-5 | NA | NA | TRBJ2-1
CASSTGYEQYF | TGTGCCAGTAGTACCGGCTACGAGCAGTACTTC | TRBV19 | NA | NA | TRBJ2-7
CASSQSRSSYNEQFF | TGTGCCAGCAGCCAATCTAGGAGCTCCTACAATGAGCAGTTCTTC | TRBV4-2 | NA | once | TRBJ2-1
CAITGTSGLGSSYNEQFF | TGTGCCATTACCGGGACTAGCGGACTTGGGAGCTCCTACAATGAGCAGTTCTTC | TRBV10-3 | TRBD2 | NA | TRBJ2-1
CASSEGGRGRMNTEAFF | TGTGCCAGCAGTGAAGGTGGTCGGGGGAGGATGAACACTGAAGCTTTCTTT | TRBV6-1 | NA | few | TRBJ1-1
CATQPLNRGLREQYF | TGTGCCACTCAACCTTTAAACAGGGGGCTGAGAGAGCAGTACTTC | TRBV27 | TRBD1 | few | TRBJ2-7
CASSFPRGQQPQHF | TGTGCCAGCAGCTTTCCGCGGGGGCAACAGCCCCAGCATTTT | TRBV7-3 | NA | NA | TRBJ1-5
CSASHAERARYEQYF | TGCAGTGCTAGTCACGCAGAGCGGGCTCGGTACGAGCAGTACTTC | TRBV20-1 | NA | NA | TRBJ2-7
CATSDMTSGRVDEQFF | TGTGCCACCAGTGACATGACTAGCGGGAGGGTCGATGAGCAGTTCTTC | TRBV24-1 | TRBD2 | NA | TRBJ2-1
CASSASPSGNTGELFF | TGTGCCAGCAGCGCCTCGCCTAGCGGTAACACCGGGGAGCTGTTTTTT | TRBV7-3 | TRBD2 | once | TRBJ2-2
CTSRQGTGGNYGYTF | TGCACCAGCAGACAAGGGACAGGGGGTAACTATGGCTACACCTTC | TRBV1 | NA | NA | TRBJ1-2
CASSPGGTEPYGYTF | TGTGCCAGCTCACCAGGGGGCACAGAACCCTATGGCTACACCTTC | TRBV18 | NA | NA | TRBJ1-2
CASSRSGTNIQPQHF | TGTGCCAGCAGTAGGTCGGGGACAAATATTCAGCCCCAGCATTTT | TRBV27 | NA | NA | TRBJ1-5
CASSTSGRAAGELFF | TGTGCCAGCAGTACTAGCGGGAGGGCGGCCGGGGAGCTGTTTTTT | TRBV7-3 | TRBD2 | NA | TRBJ2-2
CASSIQGRQGAFASGNTIYF | TGTGCCAGTAGTATTCAGGGCCGACAGGGAGCTTTTGCCTCTGGAAACACCATATATTTT | TRBV19 | TRBD1 | NA | TRBJ1-3
CASSEAGGSSYNEQFF | TGTGCCAGCAGTGAAGCGGGAGGGAGCTCCTACAATGAGCAGTTCTTC | TRBV25-1 | TRBD2 | NA | TRBJ2-1
CASSLRRGGEGQETQYF | TGTGCCAGCAGTTTAAGGCGAGGGGGGGAGGGACAAGAGACCCAGTACTTC | TRBV28 | NA | NA | TRBJ2-5
CASSPGAGGTPLHF | TGTGCCAGCAGCCCTGGGGCGGGGGGCACACCCCTCCACTTT | TRBV3-1/TRBV3-2 | NA | NA | TRBJ1-6
CASSLGRTSGYNEQFF | TGTGCCAGCAGCTTAGGTCGGACTAGCGGGTACAATGAGCAGTTCTTC | TRBV7-2 | TRBD2 | NA | TRBJ2-1
CASSTDQGHTQYF | TGTGCCAGCAGCACAGACCAGGGTCATACGCAGTATTTT | TRBV12-3/TRBV12-4 | NA | NA | TRBJ2-3
CASSLGANSNQPQHF | TGTGCCAGCAGCTTAGGGGCCAATAGCAATCAGCCCCAGCATTTT | TRBV11-2 | NA | NA | TRBJ1-5
CASSRCPLRTGGRDEQYF | TGTGCCAGCAGCAGATGCCCCCTTCGGACAGGGGGCAGGGACGAGCAGTACTTC | TRBV21-1 | NA | NA | TRBJ2-7
CASSPGTSGRARSQQFF | TGTGCCAGCAGTCCCGGGACTAGCGGGAGGGCTCGGAGTCAGCAGTTCTTC | TRBV6-6 | TRBD2 | NA | TRBJ2-1
CASSQDSGAGGTGELFF | TGCGCCAGCAGCCAAGATAGCGGGGCAGGAGGAACCGGGGAGCTGTTTTTT | TRBV4-3 | TRBD2 | NA | TRBJ2-2
CASSSPAGANYGYTF | TGTGCCAGCAGTTCCCCCGCCGGGGCTAACTATGGCTACACCTTC | TRBV27 | NA | NA | TRBJ1-2
CASSLWDRGLLDGYTF | TGTGCCAGCAGCCTTTGGGACAGGGGACTTTTGGATGGCTACACCTTC | TRBV7-9 | TRBD1 | NA | TRBJ1-2
CASSYRGSGTGELFF | TGTGCCAGCAGCTACAGGGGGTCGGGGACCGGGGAGCTGTTTTTT | TRBV13 | TRBD1 | NA | TRBJ2-2
CASSYSGRGGDTQYF | TGTGCCAGCAGTTACTCTGGGCGGGGTGGGGATACGCAGTATTTT | TRBV6-2/TRBV6-3 | NA | NA | TRBJ2-3
CATAGEGYSYNEQFF | TGTGCCACTGCAGGGGAGGGTTACTCCTACAATGAGCAGTTCTTC | TRBV6-6 | NA | NA | TRBJ2-1
CASSPPGQRYEQYF | TGTGCCAGCTCACCACCGGGACAACGGTACGAGCAGTACTTC | TRBV18 | NA | NA | TRBJ2-7